A single TCR beta chain is shown here with its context. The target of this receptor is not known. No much larger clonotype is one base removed from it; base qualities were not supplied. Library prep was done by PCR. For sequencing, an Illumina HiSeq 4000 was employed. High-throughput sequencing was used to profile the TCR beta-chain CDR3 region of each patient. Per the authors' processing: A classifier to discriminate distant-metastatic papillary thyroid cancer patients was built from CDR3 differences across clinicopathological groups. The Shannon index was used to assess repertoire diversity, and the Morisita-Horn index was used to assess tumor-blood repertoire similarity. TCRdb handled the public reads itself, with Q25 trimming in fastp and clone calling in MiXCR, and kept productive beta chains. The V and J calls shown here were made by TCRdb, not taken from the authors' results. For this sample the table gives fewer than 20,000 clones, of which around 3.8% were detected only once. The biggest ten clones account for 20% to 30% of the sample.

This sample stems from a study of metastatic and nonmetastatic thyroid tumors (dated by TCRdb to 2020 to 2021). Broadly, across the study: Repertoires were compared across peripheral blood and tumor or nodule tissue samples from malignant and benign thyroid patients.

What the work shows at the level of the full study, not this receptor alone: TCR beta diversity was reported as significantly higher in malignant tumors than in benign nodules, in both blood and tumor samples.

Trimmed from V: 7 bases; trimmed from J: 4 bases; junction bases lacking a gene match: 12. The germline V gene provides CDR1 MDHEN and CDR2 SYDVKM. Including the terminal cysteine and phenylalanine, the CDR3 comprises 15 residues. The CDR3 DNA has 45 bases and is translated from base 1. No treatment had been received by any patient before thyroid surgery. Patient clinical samples collected from the early 2010s to the late 2010s were retrospectively analysed using T-cell receptor beta sequencing. Material: tumor tissue. This sequence uses TRBV28 and TRBJ1-2, with 7 junctional bases fitting TRBD1. The TCR was taken from a female donor with papillary thyroid cancer or a benign thyroid nodule (not recorded which). Some clones in this sample may be carry-over from other donors' samples. The base sequence is TGTGCCAGCATTAAAGCGCTCGGGACAGTCTATGGCTACACCTTC. It is translated as CASIKALGTVYGYTF.